This TCR beta chain came from a study of cytomegalovirus exposure and HLA in healthy donors. Findings of the study overall: No immune exposure information besides CMV serostatus was available. In an earlier analysis, about 87% or about 30%: the productive usage of most TCR beta V segments.

Notes on this clone: What it binds is unknown.

Primers for the PCR totalled 60 Vbeta and 13 Jbeta. Profiling relied on immunoSEQ multiplex PCR, and the TCRdb table lists in-frame clones only, not all of them. There are 130,000 or so clones in the sample; more than 70% occur only once, and 1.1% lies in the top ten. The sequencing input was PBMCs. The receptor was derived from a male donor in good health and CMV-seronegative.

CDR3 bases: TGTGCCAGCTCACCACCGTTGGGGGACAGTGAAAATGAAAAACTGTTTTTT. The encoded protein is CASSPPLGDSENEKLFF. The V gene is TRBV18, the J gene TRBJ1-4, with TRBD1 identical over 7 bases. Germline loops: CDR1 KGHSH, CDR2 LQKENI. The CDR3 totals 17 residues. The junction had 9 bases not matched to a gene; V was cut back by 0 bases and J by 5 bases.